This T cell receptor beta chain was sequenced in a study of blood T cells in healthy people across ages. About this clonotype: Given a much more abundant clone one base away, this may be a read error.

Germline V lookup: CDR1 SGHTA, CDR2 FQGTGA. The CDR3 length is 15 residues. Through a sample-barcoded 5' primer and a J-beta primer mix, a second PCR was run for roughly 6 to 11 cycles. MiXCR, run by TCRdb on the 5' RACE reads, gives a single entry per CDR3 protein. This sample yields 1.6 million or so distinct CDR3 sequences, of which 30% to 40% are seen a single time; 11% belongs to the top ten. Sequenced material: blood. The gene calls are TRBV7-3 and TRBJ2-7; tentatively, D is TRBD1 or TRBD2 (5 bases each). The closer fit of TRBJ2-5 to the DNA end suggests the J call may be wrong. The TCR comes from a woman aged 25 to 39 in good health. The CDR3 is CASSPGTGRWKTQYF. The CDR3 DNA follows: TGTGCCAGCAGCCCCGGGACGGGAAGGTGGAAGACCCAGTACTTC.